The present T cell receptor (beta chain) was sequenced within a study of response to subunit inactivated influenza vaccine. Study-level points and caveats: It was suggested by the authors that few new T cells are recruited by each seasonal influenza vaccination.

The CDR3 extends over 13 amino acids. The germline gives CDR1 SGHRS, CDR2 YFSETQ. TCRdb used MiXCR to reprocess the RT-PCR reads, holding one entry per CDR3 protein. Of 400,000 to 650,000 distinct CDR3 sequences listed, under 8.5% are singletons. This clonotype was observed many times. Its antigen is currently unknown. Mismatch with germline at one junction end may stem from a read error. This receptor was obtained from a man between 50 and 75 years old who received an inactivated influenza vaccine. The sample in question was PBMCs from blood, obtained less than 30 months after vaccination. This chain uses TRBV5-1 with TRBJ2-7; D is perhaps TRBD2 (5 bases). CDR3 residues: CASSLEGSYEQYF. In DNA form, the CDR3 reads TGTGCCAGCAGCTTAGAGGGCTCCTACGAGCAGTACTTC.